Below, 18 T cell receptor beta chains from the same sample are listed, as sequenced in a study of metastatic and nonmetastatic thyroid tumors (dated by TCRdb to 2018 to 2021). Preparation of the library involved PCR. The listed sequencing device is Illumina HiSeq 4000. The raw public data were reprocessed by TCRdb itself: fastp quality trimming at Q25, MiXCR clonotype calling, in-frame beta chains only. Across this sample there are roughly 16,000 clones, with more than 20% seen only once. 10% of the sample is taken by the ten largest. None of the patients had been given any treatment before thyroid surgery. Specimen: adjacent normal tissue. The receptors shown here come from a female donor with papillary thyroid cancer or a benign thyroid nodule (not recorded which). Some clones in this sample may be carry-over from other donors' samples.

The V and J genes are TRBV7-9 and TRBJ2-5; no definite D call. V was clipped by 7 bases and J by 2 bases, with 20 bases between them. In germline, CDR1 is SEHNR, CDR2 FQNEAQ (reference sequence). The CDR3 is made up of 16 amino acids. The chain's CDR3 is CASIPGGPGYQETQYF. CDR3 nucleotide sequence: TGTGCCAGCATCCCCGGTGGGCCAGGCTATCAAGAGACCCAGTACTTC.

The table lists this clone with many counts. The chain uses TRBV11-3 and TRBJ1-2, with D uncertain. This CDR3 is built from 14 residues. V gave up 5 bases and J gave up 2 bases, with 12 bases separating them. Per the germline V gene, CDR1 is SGHNT and CDR2 is YENEEA. The CDR3 loop is CASSAWTENYGYTF. As DNA, the CDR3 is TGTGCCAGCAGCGCGTGGACGGAGAACTATGGCTACACCTTC.

The J gene is TRBJ1-5, the V gene TRBV19; perhaps TRBD1 as D (5 bases). V lost 3 bases and J 7 bases, leaving 7 bases between the germline ends. Germline CDR1 LNHDA, CDR2 SQIVND (reference sequence). This CDR3 has 12 residues. This chain's CDR3 is CASSIRDQPQHF. The CDR3 DNA follows: TGTGCCAGTAGTATCCGGGACCAGCCCCAGCATTTT.

In its sample, this clone was seen a few times. The V call is TRBV11-1, the J call TRBJ2-1; a weak D match, TRBD2 (6 bases). Trimming removed 5 bases from V and 3 bases from J, with 17 bases in between. CDR1 and CDR2 (germline): SGHAT, FQDESV (reference sequence). The CDR3 has 16 residues. In DNA, the CDR3 is TGTGCCAGCAGCGGGCGGGTCGGGAGAGTCTACAATGAGCAGTTCTTC. Translation: CASSGRVGRVYNEQFF.

The V gene is TRBV11-2, the J gene TRBJ2-1; 14 bases align to TRBD2. Trimming removed 3 bases from V and 10 bases from J; junction bases left unmatched: 8. Germline-derived CDR1 and CDR2 are SGHAT and FQNNGV. The CDR3 is made up of 16 amino acids. CDR3 in amino acids: CASSFGLAGGLGEQFF. DNA for the CDR3: TGTGCCAGCAGCTTCGGACTAGCGGGAGGATTAGGGGAGCAGTTCTTC.

This sequence joins TRBV5-1 and TRBJ2-7; 7 nucleotides agree with TRBD1. In germline, CDR1 is SGHRS, CDR2 YFSETQ. V was clipped by 0 bases and J by 4 bases; unmatched bases: 7. This CDR3 has 15 residues. CDR3: CASSLAEGADYEQYF. The CDR3 DNA is TGCGCCAGCAGCTTGGCCGAGGGGGCGGATTACGAGCAGTACTTC.

This clone was seen only a few times. The chain couples TRBV6-2 or TRBV6-3 to TRBJ1-1; D unclear. The CDR3 sequence is 16 residues long. V shed 8 bases and J shed 2 bases, with 21 bases lying between them. CDR1 MNHEY and CDR2 SVGEGT come from the germline V gene. CDR3 in amino acids: CASRHHGVGSNTEAFF. In DNA form, the CDR3 reads TGTGCCAGCCGACACCATGGAGTGGGGAGTAACACTGAAGCTTTCTTT.

The chain has TRBV9 and TRBJ1-1; the D is unclear. Per germline, CDR1 SGDLS and CDR2 YYNGEE. The CDR3 consists of 17 residues. The V end was cut by 0 bases, the J end by 0 bases, with 15 bases between. The CDR3 DNA reads as TGTGCCAGCAGCGTAGGAGGCGCGCTGGGCATGAACACTGAAGCTTTCTTT. Amino acids: CASSVGGALGMNTEAFF.

This chain joins TRBV20-1 and TRBJ1-3; 10 positions agree with TRBD1. This CDR3 has 18 amino acids. Germline loops: CDR1 DFQATT, CDR2 SNEGSKA (reference sequence). The V segment lost 1 base and the J segment 0 bases; nucleotides outside the gene matches: 9. The CDR3 spells CSARVPPGQGSSGNTIYF. In DNA, the CDR3 is TGCAGTGCTAGAGTTCCCCCGGGACAGGGGAGCTCTGGAAACACCATATATTTT.

This chain connects TRBV6-1 to TRBJ1-1, with 7 bases matching TRBD1. Germline V gene sequence: CDR1 MNHNS, CDR2 SASEGT. CDR3 length: 13 amino acids. The V segment lost 6 bases and the J segment 4 bases; nucleotides outside the gene matches: 5. As DNA, the CDR3 is TGTGCCAGCAGCGGGACAGCTCTCACTGAAGCTTTCTTT. Residues: CASSGTALTEAFF.

The genes are TRBV19 and TRBJ2-2; TRBD1 matches 7 bases. The CDR3 loop spans 16 amino acids. CDR1 and CDR2 (germline): LNHDA, SQIVND (reference sequence). Trimming took 11 bases from V and 0 from J; bases not matched to a gene: 12. CDR3 residues: CASQAGDSSNTGELFF. In DNA form, the CDR3 reads TGTGCCTCCCAGGCCGGGGACAGCTCGAACACCGGGGAGCTGTTTTTT.

The CDR3 sequence: CASRKSQGAMGTDTQYF. CDR3 nucleotides: TGTGCCAGCAGAAAGAGTCAGGGGGCCATGGGCACAGATACGCAGTATTTT. This chain uses TRBV11-1 with TRBJ2-3; 8 nucleotides align to TRBD1. The CDR3 spans 17 residues. The germline V gene has CDR1 SGHAT and CDR2 FQDESV (reference sequence). The V and J ends lost 6 bases and 1 base, in that order; junction bases with no gene match: 12.

V is TRBV11-2 and J is TRBJ2-3; TRBD2 agrees at 10 bases. This CDR3 comprises 15 residues. Germline V gene lookup returns CDR1 SGHAT and CDR2 FQNNGV. Trimming took 1 base from V and 6 from J; bases not matched to a gene: 4. This CDR3 is CASSLVSSGSDTQYF. DNA of the CDR3: TGTGCCAGCAGCTTAGTGTCTAGCGGGAGCGATACGCAGTATTTT.

The sample holds a few counts of this clone. A read error may explain this, as a much larger clone is one base away. The genes are TRBV6-1 and TRBJ1-2, with D possibly matching TRBD1 (5 bases). CDR3 length: 13 amino acids. Germline values: CDR1 MNHNS, CDR2 SASEGT. The CDR3 sequence: CASRQGFNYVYTF. The CDR3 DNA reads as TGTGCCAGCAGGCAGGGTTTTAACTATGTCTACACCTTC.

V is TRBV28 and J is TRBJ2-1; TRBD2 matches at 15 bases. With 5 bases clipped from V and 8 bases from J, the junction kept 7 bases outside the gene matches. CDR3 size: 16 residues. CDR1 is MDHEN and CDR2 is SYDVKM in the germline V gene. CDR3 residues: CASSTWTSGREDEQFF. CDR3 sequence (DNA): TGTGCCAGCAGTACCTGGACTAGCGGGAGGGAGGATGAGCAGTTCTTC.

This clone appeared a few times. This sequence joins TRBV6-1 and TRBJ2-3; 9 bases map to TRBD2. The germline V gene has CDR1 MNHNS and CDR2 SASEGT. The V segment lost 3 bases and the J segment 3 bases; nucleotides outside the gene matches: 7. CDR3 length: 16 amino acids. CDR3: CASSEVVAGVTDTQYF. As DNA, the CDR3 is TGTGCCAGCAGTGAGGTTGTAGCGGGAGTTACAGATACGCAGTATTTT.

The table lists this clone with a few counts. For the CDR3, the DNA is TGTGCCAGTAGTATACGGCAGGTTAATGAAAAACTGTTTTTT. This codes for CASSIRQVNEKLFF. The V call is TRBV19, the J call TRBJ1-4; D is uncertain. Germline V CDR1 and CDR2: LNHDA, SQIVND (reference sequence). V was pared by 2 bases and J by 4 bases, with 8 bases between. This CDR3 has 14 residues.

In its sample, this clone was seen a few times. The chain carries TRBV12-3 or TRBV12-4 and TRBJ2-7; 7 bases map to TRBD2. This CDR3 spans 14 amino acids. With 6 bases clipped from V and 0 bases from J, the junction kept 5 bases outside the gene matches. As DNA, the CDR3 is TGTGCCAGCAGCCTAGCGGTTCTCTCCTACGAGCAGTACTTC. Its protein is CASSLAVLSYEQYF.